These 20 T cell receptor beta chains were all obtained from the same sample, sequenced in a study of cytomegalovirus exposure and HLA in healthy donors (dated by TCRdb to 2017 to 2019). The method was the immunoSEQ multiplex PCR assay. For the multiplex PCR, a mixture combining 60 forward primers for TCR Vbeta segments and 13 reverse primers for TCR Jbeta segments was used. Not all clones reach the TCRdb copy of this immuneACCESS table, which keeps in-frame sequences only. Checked studies attribute under half of the gap to unresolved V genes and leave the rest unexplained. The sample table records about 180,000 clones; just over 75% of these occur just once. Clones ranked in the top ten supply about 1.5% of the sample. Specimen: PBMCs. The source is a man between 18 and 29 years old in good health and CMV-seronegative.

This clone was seen more than once but under ten times. The genes are TRBV9 and TRBJ2-7; D gene uncertain. V was trimmed by 4 bases and J by 0 bases, leaving 14 bases between them. Germline V gene data show CDR1 as SGDLS and CDR2 as YYNGEE. The length of the CDR3 is 15 residues. The CDR3 DNA follows: TGTGCCAGCAGCCTTTCTGCCGACTTCTCCTACGAGCAGTACTTC. Translation: CASSLSADFSYEQYF.

The CDR3, as DNA: TGTGCCAGTAGTCCGGCAGGGGGCCCATCCAACTATGGCTACACCTTC. Amino acid sequence: CASSPAGGPSNYGYTF. The rearrangement links TRBV19 to TRBJ1-2, with 8 bases aligning to TRBD1. CDR1 LNHDA and CDR2 SQIVND come from the germline V gene (reference sequence). V dropped 5 bases and J dropped 2; count of bases not matched to a gene: 10. The CDR3 consists of 16 residues. Full variable domain (rest looked up from reference TRBV19 and TRBJ1-2): DGGITQSPKYLFRKEGQNVTLSCEQNLNHDAMYWYRQDPGQGLRLIYYSQIVNDFQKGDIAEGYSVSREKKESFPLTVTSAQKNPTAFYLCASSPAGGPSNYGYTFGSGTRLTVV.

CDR3 bases: TGTGCCAGCAGCTGGACAGCTAGCACAGATACGCAGTATTTT. Protein product: CASSWTASTDTQYF. The chain links TRBV6-1 to TRBJ2-3; D might be TRBD1 (6 bases). Germline V CDR1 and CDR2: MNHNS, SASEGT. V dropped 6 bases and J dropped 0 bases, with 10 bases sitting between them. The CDR3 contains 14 residues.

The chain couples TRBV4-3 to TRBJ2-7; maybe TRBD2 (7 bases). V shed 0 bases and J shed 5 bases, with 20 bases lying between them. The CDR3 totals 17 residues. Germline CDR1 is LGHNA and CDR2 is YSLEER. CDR3 bases: TGCGCCAGCAGCCAAGAGGGAGGAAGGGGGGGCCACCACGAGCAGTACTTC. This encodes CASSQEGGRGGHHEQYF.

On this clone itself: A junction end diverges from the germline sequence, so it may reflect a read error. The chain couples TRBV7-2 to TRBJ2-7; 7 bases are a match to TRBD1. The germline V gene has CDR1 SGHTA and CDR2 FQGNSA. The CDR3 is 16 residues long. In DNA form, the CDR3 reads TGTGCCAGCAGCCGGGAAGGGGGCCTCCGCTCCTACGGGCAGTACTTC. Translating it yields CASSREGGLRSYGQYF.

The chain has TRBV29-1 and TRBJ2-7; 9 nucleotides line up with TRBD2. V lost 1 base to trimming and J lost 2 bases; unmatched junction nucleotides: 0. Germline V gene sequence: CDR1 SQVTM, CDR2 ANQGSEA. The CDR3 contains 13 residues. The CDR3 loop reads CSVEGGGAYEQYF. As DNA, the CDR3 is TGCAGCGTTGAAGGCGGGGGGGCCTACGAGCAGTACTTC.

This clone was counted between two and nine times. This sample also contains other DNA sequences that code for the same CDR3. This sequence joins TRBV11-2 and TRBJ2-7; 9 positions match TRBD1. Looked up from germline, CDR1 is SGHAT and CDR2 is FQNNGV. Unmatched junction bases numbered 7, after V lost 5 bases and J lost 2 bases. The CDR3 extends over 15 amino acids. The CDR3 region has the DNA TGTGCCAGCAGCCCGGGGACAGGGAGGGCCTACGAGCAGTACTTC. Encoded protein: CASSPGTGRAYEQYF. Full variable domain (remainder filled in from reference TRBV11-2 and TRBJ2-7): EAGVAQSPRYKIIEKRQSVAFWCNPISGHATLYWYQQILGQGPKLLIQFQNNGVVDDSQLPKDRFSAERLKGVDSTLKIQPAKLEDSAVYLCASSPGTGRAYEQYFGPGTRLTVT.

V and J are TRBV29-1 and TRBJ2-1; 8 nucleotides line up with TRBD2. Trimming removed 6 bases from V and 7 bases from J; junction bases left unmatched: 14. Germline V gives CDR1 SQVTM, CDR2 ANQGSEA. This CDR3 has 15 residues. In DNA form, the CDR3 reads TGCAGCGTCGGACAGACTAGCGTGTCCCCTAATGAGCAGTTCTTC. Protein: CSVGQTSVSPNEQFF.

V and J are TRBV29-1 and TRBJ2-1; TRBD2 matches 9 bases. Germline assignment: CDR1 SQVTM and CDR2 ANQGSEA. The V gene end was trimmed by 4 bases and the J gene end by 8 bases; junction bases not matched to a gene: 12. This CDR3 has 15 amino acids. The CDR3 DNA is TGCAGCGTTGGCACTAGCGGGCGTTTTTCGGATGAGCAGTTCTTC. Protein sequence: CSVGTSGRFSDEQFF.

This clone has just a few counts. The V gene is TRBV27, the J gene TRBJ2-5; 7 nucleotides match TRBD1. The CDR3 has 12 residues. The J segment lost 5 bases and the V segment lost 5 bases, leaving 2 bases of the junction unmatched. Looked up from germline, CDR1 is MNHEY and CDR2 is SMNVEV (reference sequence). CDR3 sequence (DNA): TGTGCCAGCAGTCGCAGGGGGGAGACCCAGTACTTC. It encodes CASSRRGETQYF.

In its sample, this clone was seen once. The rearrangement links TRBV18 to TRBJ1-1, with D perhaps matching TRBD1 (6 bases). This CDR3 region has 14 residues. The germline gives CDR1 KGHSH, CDR2 LQKENI. Deletions cut 2 bases from V and 6 bases from J, with 13 bases between. For the CDR3, the DNA is TGTGCCAGCTCACCAGACCCTTCAGGGGCTGAAGCTTTCTTT. Its protein is CASSPDPSGAEAFF.

The DNA for the CDR3 is TGTGCCAGCAGCCTACTAGCGGGGTTCACAGATACGCAGTATTTT. It encodes CASSLLAGFTDTQYF. The V and J genes are TRBV7-9 and TRBJ2-3; TRBD2 aligns across 10 bases. The J segment lost 2 bases and the V segment lost 5 bases, leaving 4 bases of the junction unmatched. CDR1 is SEHNR and CDR2 is FQNEAQ in the germline V gene (reference sequence). This CDR3 is 15 amino acids long.

This clone was detected only once. J is TRBJ2-7 and V is TRBV4-1; 8 bases line up with TRBD1. V lost 4 bases to trimming and J lost 2 bases; unmatched junction nucleotides: 10. The CDR3 length is 16 residues. Per germline, CDR1 MGHRA and CDR2 YSYEKL. The CDR3 is CASSRWPQQGAYEQYF. The CDR3 DNA reads as TGCGCCAGCAGCCGATGGCCCCAACAGGGGGCCTACGAGCAGTACTTC.

This clone was seen only a few times. The chain is built from TRBV6-1 and TRBJ2-7, with 11 bases identical to TRBD2. The CDR3 runs 15 residues. V lost 6 bases, J lost 3 bases, and 7 bases stayed unmatched. Germline values: CDR1 MNHNS, CDR2 SASEGT. CDR3 nucleotide sequence: TGTGCCAGCAGGGAGAATAGCGGGGGGGGCTACGAGCAGTACTTC. Amino acid sequence: CASRENSGGGYEQYF.

This chain connects TRBV5-1 to TRBJ2-7; TRBD1 matches at 9 bases. This CDR3 comprises 17 residues. The germline CDR1 and CDR2 sequences are SGHRS and YFSETQ. Trimming took 2 bases from V and 2 from J; bases not matched to a gene: 11. Written as DNA, the CDR3 is TGCGCCAGCAGCTTACGAAACGGCCGGGACAGGGCCTACGAGCAGTACTTC. Amino acid sequence: CASSLRNGRDRAYEQYF.

The genes are TRBV19 and TRBJ1-2; D not certain. V lost 6 bases to trimming and J lost 5 bases, with 13 bases between them. The CDR3 is made up of 13 amino acids. Looked up from germline, CDR1 is LNHDA and CDR2 is SQIVND (reference sequence). The CDR3: CASREAWTYGYTF. The CDR3 coding sequence is TGTGCCAGTAGGGAGGCGTGGACGTATGGCTACACCTTC.

On this clone: This sample includes further DNA sequences coding for the same CDR3. This chain uses TRBV5-1 with TRBJ1-1, with D perhaps TRBD1 (5 bases). There are 13 residues in the CDR3. Trimming removed 4 bases at V and 1 base at J, with 8 bases between. The germline V gene encodes CDR1 SGHRS and CDR2 YFSETQ. The CDR3 region is CASSGDRNTEAFF. CDR3 coding DNA: TGCGCCAGCAGCGGAGACAGGAACACTGAAGCTTTCTTT.

J is TRBJ2-1 and V is TRBV2, with TRBD1 matching 9 bases. V lost 6 bases, J lost 7 bases, and 10 bases stayed unmatched. Germline CDR1 is SNHLY and CDR2 is FYNNEI. This CDR3 is 15 amino acids long. The CDR3 region has the DNA TGTGCCAGCAGCCAAGACAGGGGGAGTAGGAATGAGCAGTTCTTC. Its translation is CASSQDRGSRNEQFF. Full variable domain (outside the CDR3, taken from reference TRBV2 and TRBJ2-1): EPEVTQTPSHQVTQMGQEVILRCVPISNHLYFYWYRQILGQKVEFLVSFYNNEISEKSEIFDDQFSVERPDGSNFTLKIRSTKLEDSAMYFCASSQDRGSRNEQFFGPGTRLTVL.

The rearrangement links TRBV27 to TRBJ2-5; 12 nucleotides match TRBD2. Germline CDR1 reads MNHEY; CDR2 reads SMNVEV (reference sequence). CDR3 length: 15 residues. After removal of 3 bases from V and 5 bases from J, the junction contained 4 bases not matched to a gene. CDR3 sequence (DNA): TGTGCCAGCAGTTTGCTAGCGGGGGGGCGGGAGACCCAGTACTTC. Translating gives CASSLLAGGRETQYF.

The chain links TRBV19 to TRBJ2-2; TRBD1 matches at 10 bases. Germline CDR1 reads LNHDA; CDR2 reads SQIVND (reference sequence). CDR3 size: 19 residues. With V trimmed by 3 bases and J by 0 bases, 10 bases remained unmatched. Here the CDR3 DNA reads TGTGCCAGTAGTATCCGAGGGACAGGGGACCCTACGAACACCGGGGAGCTGTTTTTT. Its protein product is CASSIRGTGDPTNTGELFF.